The 32 T cell receptor beta chains below come from one sample, sequenced in a study of cytomegalovirus exposure and HLA in healthy donors. Amplification used 60 Vbeta primers and 13 Jbeta primers. The data were produced by immunoSEQ multiplex PCR, yet TCRdb's version contains in-frame clones alone and is incomplete. The sample carries 100,000 to 150,000 clones, around 80% recorded once. Sequenced sample: PBMCs. These receptors all come from a woman in her 30s in good health and CMV-seronegative.

The gene calls are TRBV6-5 and TRBJ1-1; D uncertain. This CDR3 is built from 13 residues. Per germline, CDR1 MNHEY and CDR2 SVGAGI. The V and J ends lost 6 bases and 1 base respectively, with 9 bases between them. CDR3 sequence: CASSRRENTEAFF. Here the CDR3 DNA reads TGTGCCAGCAGCCGGAGGGAGAACACTGAAGCTTTCTTT.

This chain joins TRBV18 and TRBJ2-5, with 9 bases fitting TRBD2. Trimming at V came to 2 bases and at J to 1 base, leaving 8 bases not matched to a gene. The CDR3 contains 17 residues. The germline V gene encodes CDR1 KGHSH and CDR2 LQKENI. As DNA, the CDR3 is TGTGCCAGCTCACCAGTGGTAGCGGGGGACTTCCAAGAGACCCAGTACTTC. This codes for CASSPVVAGDFQETQYF. Variable domain in full (rest from reference TRBV18 and TRBJ2-5): NAGVMQNPRHLVRRRGQEARLRCSPMKGHSHVYWYRQLPEEGLKFMVYLQKENIIDESGMPKERFSAEFPKEGPSILRIQQVVRGDSAAYFCASSPVVAGDFQETQYFGPGTRLLVL.

The rearrangement links TRBV7-9 to TRBJ2-7, with a possible D match to TRBD2 (5 bases). The DNA matches TRBJ2-1 better at its end, which makes the J call doubtful. The germline gives CDR1 SEHNR, CDR2 FQNEAQ (reference sequence). The CDR3 length is 14 residues. CDR3 bases: TGTGCCAGCAGCTTAGTATCGGGATTGAATGAGCAGTTCTTC. Amino acids: CASSLVSGLNEQFF.

The V gene is TRBV9, the J gene TRBJ2-7; D ambiguous. The CDR3 consists of 15 residues. The germline V gene has CDR1 SGDLS and CDR2 YYNGEE. With 0 bases removed from V and 2 bases from J, the gap between germline ends came to 12 bases. The CDR3 DNA is TGTGCCAGCAGCGTAGGTTCCGCTAATACCTACGAGCAGTACTTC. It yields the protein CASSVGSANTYEQYF.

The V and J genes are TRBV19 and TRBJ1-2; no reliable D call. This CDR3 comprises 15 residues. V dropped 0 bases and J dropped 3 bases, with 11 bases sitting between them. The germline V gene encodes CDR1 LNHDA and CDR2 SQIVND (reference sequence). CDR3 sequence (DNA): TGTGCCAGTAGTATAGAAGGCGACAAGCACTATGGCTACACCTTC. It yields the protein CASSIEGDKHYGYTF.

The rearrangement uses TRBV7-9 and TRBJ1-1, with 7 bases lining up with TRBD1. Germline assignment: CDR1 SEHNR and CDR2 FQNEAQ (reference sequence). V lost 5 bases to trimming and J lost 0 bases; unmatched junction nucleotides: 9. The CDR3 totals 16 residues. For the CDR3, the DNA is TGTGCCAGCAGCCCCAGGGGGGCTCTCATGAACACTGAAGCTTTCTTT. Encoded protein: CASSPRGALMNTEAFF.

The genes are TRBV15 and TRBJ2-1, with TRBD2 matching over 11 bases. Germline V gene sequence: CDR1 LNHNV, CDR2 YYDKDF (reference sequence). Trimming took 0 bases from V and 10 from J; bases not matched to a gene: 5. The CDR3 sequence is 15 residues long. This CDR3 is CATSRDLAGGREQFF. The CDR3 coding sequence is TGTGCCACCAGCAGAGATCTAGCGGGAGGACGGGAGCAGTTCTTC.

CDR3 amino acids: CASSQLGAGANVLTF. CDR3 coding DNA: TGTGCCAGCAGCCAGTTAGGGGCTGGGGCCAACGTCCTGACTTTC. This chain connects TRBV11-2 to TRBJ2-6; D is perhaps TRBD1 (5 bases). Germline CDR1 is SGHAT and CDR2 is FQNNGV. V shed 5 bases and J shed 2 bases, with 10 bases lying between them. The CDR3 consists of 15 residues.

CDR3 residues: CAISESDSSNQPQHF. The CDR3 bases are TGTGCCATCAGTGAGTCGGACAGCTCCAATCAGCCCCAGCATTTT. The V and J genes are TRBV10-3 and TRBJ1-5; D possibly corresponds to TRBD1 (6 bases). The CDR3 contains 15 residues. The germline CDR1 and CDR2 sequences are ENHRY and SYGVKD. Trimming took 0 bases from V and 3 from J, leaving 9 bases between them.

This chain uses TRBV5-5 with TRBJ2-1; 8 bases agree with TRBD1. Trimming at V came to 1 base and at J to 7 bases, leaving 4 bases not matched to a gene. The CDR3 totals 14 residues. Germline V gene data show CDR1 as SGHKS and CDR2 as YYEKEE (reference sequence). The CDR3 region is CASSLTGGLNEQFF. The CDR3, as DNA: TGTGCCAGCAGCTTGACAGGGGGGTTGAATGAGCAGTTCTTC.

This clone was detected only a few times. The chain combines TRBV30 with TRBJ2-2, with D possibly being TRBD2 (6 bases). The CDR3 length is 14 residues. Germline V gives CDR1 GTSNPN, CDR2 SVGIG (reference sequence). V lost 3 bases, J lost 2 bases, and 10 bases lay in between. This CDR3 reads CAWSRDSNTGELFF. The CDR3 region has the DNA TGTGCCTGGAGCCGGGACTCTAACACCGGGGAGCTGTTTTTT.

This chain joins TRBV29-1 and TRBJ1-1; 7 positions agree with TRBD1. In germline, CDR1 is SQVTM, CDR2 ANQGSEA. This CDR3 has 11 amino acids. Trimming at V came to 5 bases and at J to 11 bases, leaving 8 bases not matched to a gene. This chain's CDR3 is CSVKGALGAFF. CDR3 DNA: TGCAGCGTTAAGGGGGCTTTAGGGGCTTTCTTT.

This clone was detected only a few times. The chain employs TRBV19 and TRBJ2-7, with 11 nucleotides matching TRBD2. V shed 6 bases and J 4 bases; nucleotides not matched to a gene: 2. CDR1 is LNHDA, CDR2 SQIVND, per germline (reference sequence). The CDR3 runs to 13 residues. Written as DNA, the CDR3 is TGTGCCAGTAGCAGACTAGCGGGGTACGAGCAGTACTTC. Translated, it gives CASSRLAGYEQYF. Full variable domain (missing parts from reference TRBV19 and TRBJ2-7): DGGITQSPKYLFRKEGQNVTLSCEQNLNHDAMYWYRQDPGQGLRLIYYSQIVNDFQKGDIAEGYSVSREKKESFPLTVTSAQKNPTAFYLCASSRLAGYEQYFGPGTRLTVT.

This clone showed up just a few times. The V call is TRBV6-1, the J call TRBJ2-2; D might be TRBD1 (6 bases). Germline CDR1 and CDR2: MNHNS and SASEGT. V was trimmed by 7 bases and J by 7 bases, leaving 13 bases between them. This CDR3 comprises 13 residues. The CDR3 protein is CASTRQTGGELFF. The CDR3 DNA reads as TGTGCCAGCACCAGACAGACAGGCGGGGAGCTGTTTTTT.

The rearrangement joins TRBV27 to TRBJ2-1, with TRBD2 identical over 11 bases. The trim removed 4 bases at V and 4 bases at J, leaving 3 bases unmatched. The CDR3 totals 15 residues. Looked up from germline, CDR1 is MNHEY and CDR2 is SMNVEV (reference sequence). The CDR3 sequence: CASSYSGGAYNEQFF. The CDR3 nucleotides are TGTGCCAGCAGTTATAGCGGGGGGGCATACAATGAGCAGTTCTTC.

The CDR3 DNA sequence: TGTGCCAGCAGTGGACAGGGGAGCTCCTATAATTCACCCCTCCACTTT. It encodes CASSGQGSSYNSPLHF. The V call is TRBV2, the J call TRBJ1-6; 8 nucleotides line up with TRBD1. There are 16 residues in the CDR3. CDR1 and CDR2 from the germline V gene are SNHLY and FYNNEI. Unmatched junction bases numbered 2, after V lost 4 bases and J lost 0 bases.

V gene TRBV5-8 combines with J gene TRBJ1-2, with TRBD1 matching 10 bases. CDR3 length: 16 amino acids. Per the germline V gene, CDR1 is SGHTS and CDR2 is YDEGEE. The V segment lost 0 bases and the J segment 2 bases; nucleotides outside the gene matches: 4. The CDR3 bases are TGTGCCAGCAGCTTGGGGGGGACAGGGGCCAACTATGGCTACACCTTC. It specifies CASSLGGTGANYGYTF.

The chain couples TRBV10-3 to TRBJ2-3; D gene uncertain. Germline loops: CDR1 ENHRY, CDR2 SYGVKD. This CDR3 has 11 amino acids. Trimming removed 3 bases at V and 11 bases at J, with 9 bases between. DNA for the CDR3: TGTGCCATCAGTGAATCAGACAAGCAGTATTTT. This encodes CAISESDKQYF.

The genes are TRBV6-5 and TRBJ2-7, with D perhaps TRBD1 (6 bases). The CDR3 is 14 residues long. The germline gives CDR1 MNHEY, CDR2 SVGAGI. The V gene lost 6 bases and the J gene lost 3 bases, with 15 bases spanning the gap. The CDR3 here is CASSFGQTSYEQYF. CDR3 coding DNA: TGTGCCAGCAGCTTTGGACAGACGAGCTACGAGCAGTACTTC.

The J gene is TRBJ1-6, the V gene TRBV2; D is ambiguous. The germline gives CDR1 SNHLY, CDR2 FYNNEI. The CDR3 spans 15 residues. V was cut by 4 bases and J by 0 bases, with 7 bases left in between. CDR3 coding DNA: TGTGCCAGCAGTGTAACAGACTCCTATAATTCACCCCTCCACTTT. As protein: CASSVTDSYNSPLHF.

The chain combines TRBV29-1 with TRBJ2-2; D may be TRBD2 (6 bases). The CDR3 runs to 17 residues. CDR1 is SQVTM, CDR2 ANQGSEA, per germline. Trimming took off 7 bases at V and 1 base at J, with 22 bases between the two ends. CDR3: CSGLLPYRERNTGELFF. The CDR3 DNA follows: TGCAGCGGCCTACTCCCTTACCGGGAGAGGAACACCGGGGAGCTGTTTTTT.

The chain uses TRBV5-8 and TRBJ2-7, with 8 bases lining up with TRBD2. The J segment lost 6 bases and the V segment lost 1 base, leaving 6 bases of the junction unmatched. The CDR3 is 14 amino acids. Germline V gives CDR1 SGHTS, CDR2 YDEGEE. The CDR3 reads CASSLRTSSFEQYF. The CDR3 bases are TGTGCCAGCAGCTTGCGGACTAGCAGTTTCGAGCAGTACTTC.

This clone occurred once. The chain is built from TRBV6-6 and TRBJ2-5; D remains unclear. The CDR3 loop spans 12 amino acids. Trimming took 0 bases from V and 4 from J, leaving 3 bases between them. Germline CDR1 and CDR2: MNHNY and SVGAGI (reference sequence). The CDR3 coding sequence is TGTGCCAGCAGTTACTCCAGAGAGACCCAGTACTTC. Its protein is CASSYSRETQYF.

V usage is TRBV11-3 and J usage is TRBJ2-5, with D possibly matching TRBD1 (6 bases). The length of the CDR3 is 16 residues. Germline V gene sequence: CDR1 SGHNT, CDR2 YENEEA. V lost 2 bases and J lost 2, with 15 bases in between. The CDR3 reads CASSLIYRVKQETQYF. The CDR3 nucleotides are TGTGCCAGCAGCTTAATCTACAGGGTGAAGCAAGAGACCCAGTACTTC.

The chain links TRBV10-3 to TRBJ1-5, with 8 bases aligning to TRBD1. The V segment lost 6 bases and the J segment 5 bases; nucleotides outside the gene matches: 6. The CDR3 has 14 amino acids. Germline-derived CDR1 and CDR2 are ENHRY and SYGVKD. The DNA for the CDR3 is TGTGCCATCAGCACAGGGGGATTCGATCAGCCCCAGCATTTT. It specifies CAISTGGFDQPQHF.

This clone was observed a handful of times. V gene TRBV6-1 combines with J gene TRBJ2-7; 8 nucleotides line up with TRBD1. This CDR3 has 15 residues. CDR1 and CDR2 from the germline V gene are MNHNS and SASEGT. V was pared by 5 bases and J by 1 base, with 7 bases of the junction left unmatched. The CDR3 sequence is CASSRTRTGSYEQYF. As DNA, the CDR3 is TGTGCCAGCAGTCGAACCAGGACAGGGTCCTACGAGCAGTACTTC.

The gene calls are TRBV2 and TRBJ1-3; 9 bases are a match to TRBD1. The junction had 12 bases not matched to a gene; V was cut back by 7 bases and J by 2 bases. Looked up from germline, CDR1 is SNHLY and CDR2 is FYNNEI. The CDR3 runs to 17 residues. For the CDR3, the DNA is TGTGCCAGCACCCCGGGACAGGGAATCCTGCCTGGAAACACCATATATTTT. Translation: CASTPGQGILPGNTIYF.

The rearrangement uses TRBV7-3 and TRBJ2-2; D might be TRBD2 (6 bases). This CDR3 region has 14 residues. Germline loops: CDR1 SGHTA, CDR2 FQGTGA. V gave up 5 bases and J gave up 4 bases, with 11 bases separating them. CDR3 loop: CASSQGLTTGELFF. CDR3 nucleotides: TGTGCCAGCAGCCAGGGACTTACCACCGGGGAGCTGTTTTTT.

This rearrangement joins TRBV29-1 to TRBJ1-1; 7 positions match TRBD1. The CDR3 is 15 residues long. Germline CDR1 reads SQVTM; CDR2 reads ANQGSEA. The V gene end was trimmed by 5 bases and the J gene end by 4 bases; junction bases not matched to a gene: 13. This chain's CDR3 is CSVQGVGAEGTEAFF. CDR3 coding DNA: TGCAGCGTTCAGGGGGTGGGGGCCGAGGGCACTGAAGCTTTCTTT.

The genes are TRBV29-1 and TRBJ2-5; a weak D match, TRBD2 (7 bases). The length of the CDR3 is 13 residues. With 8 bases removed from V and 5 bases from J, the gap between germline ends came to 18 bases. From germline, CDR1 is SQVTM and CDR2 ANQGSEA. The CDR3 spells CSLRGGAGETQYF. CDR3 sequence (DNA): TGCAGCCTCCGTGGGGGGGCAGGGGAGACCCAGTACTTC.

V usage is TRBV7-2 and J usage is TRBJ1-2, with a weak D call TRBD1 (6 bases). This CDR3 has 14 amino acids. The V and J ends lost 2 bases and 2 bases respectively, with 9 bases between them. Germline V lookup: CDR1 SGHTA, CDR2 FQGNSA. In DNA form, the CDR3 reads TGTGCCAGCAGCTTATCCCAGGGGAACTATGGCTACACCTTC. This translates into CASSLSQGNYGYTF.

V usage is TRBV7-2 and J usage is TRBJ2-5, with D tentatively TRBD2 (5 bases). Trimming cost V 3 bases and J 4 bases, with 6 bases left between them. The germline V gene encodes CDR1 SGHTA and CDR2 FQGNSA. The CDR3 length is 12 residues. DNA for the CDR3: TGTGCCAGCAGCTTCGAGGGAGAGACCCAGTACTTC. Protein: CASSFEGETQYF.